The following is a TCR beta chain sequence with its context. The antigen remains undetermined. Germline and junction disagree at one end, which may indicate a read error. This entry comes from a study of Graves' ophthalmopathy and Graves' hyperthyroidism. TCR beta CDR3 regions were amplified from RNA transcripts. HTBI primers served in a first-round RT-PCR, which a second-round multiplex PCR followed. TCRdb ran MiXCR on the multiplex PCR reads and lists one entry per CDR3 protein. The table shows about 740,000 distinct CDR3 sequences, with roughly two fifths occurring only once. Study findings and constraints: Blood repertoires reportedly contained most expanded thyroid clonotypes above 0.001 frequency.

Sequenced: peripheral blood. The clonotype was recovered from an adult man with Graves' ophthalmopathy.

In DNA, the CDR3 is TGTGCCAGCAGCGTAGGCCCCCCCCCCCACTTT. This sequence encodes CASSVGPPPHF. The chain links TRBV9 to TRBJ1-6, with D unresolved. Per the germline V gene, CDR1 is SGDLS and CDR2 is YYNGEE. This CDR3 region has 11 residues. Drawing the rest from reference TRBV9 and TRBJ1-6, the complete variable domain is DSGVTQTPKHLITATGQRVTLRCSPRSGDLSVYWYQQSLDQGLQFLIQYYNGEERAKGNILERFSAQQFPDLHSELNLSSLELGDSALYFCASSVGPPPHFGNGTRLTVT.